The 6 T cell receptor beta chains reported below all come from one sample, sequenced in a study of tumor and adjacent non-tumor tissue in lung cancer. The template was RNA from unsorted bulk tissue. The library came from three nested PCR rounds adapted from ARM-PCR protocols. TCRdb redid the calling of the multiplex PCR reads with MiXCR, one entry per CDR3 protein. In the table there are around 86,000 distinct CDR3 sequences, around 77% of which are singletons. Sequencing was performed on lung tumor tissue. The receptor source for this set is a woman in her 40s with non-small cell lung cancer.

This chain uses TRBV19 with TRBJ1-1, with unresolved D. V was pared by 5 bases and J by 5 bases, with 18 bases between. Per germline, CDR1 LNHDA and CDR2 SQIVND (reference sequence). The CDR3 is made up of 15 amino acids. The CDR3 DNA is TGTGCCAGTAGTGTACAGTGGGCTGGGAATACTGAAGCTTTCTTT. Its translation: CASSVQWAGNTEAFF.

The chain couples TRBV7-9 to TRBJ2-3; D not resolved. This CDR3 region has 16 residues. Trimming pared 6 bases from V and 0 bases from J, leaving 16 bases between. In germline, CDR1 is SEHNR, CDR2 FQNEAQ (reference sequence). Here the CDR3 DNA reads TGTGCCAGCAGATACGGTGAAGAGCTCAGCACAGATACGCAGTATTTT. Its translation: CASRYGEELSTDTQYF.

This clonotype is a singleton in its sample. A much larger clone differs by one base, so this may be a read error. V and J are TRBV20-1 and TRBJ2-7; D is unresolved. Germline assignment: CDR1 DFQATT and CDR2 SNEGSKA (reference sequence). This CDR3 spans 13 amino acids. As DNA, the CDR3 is TGCAGTGCTAGCCGGGTTGGATCCGACGAGCATTACTTC. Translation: CSASRVGSDEHYF.

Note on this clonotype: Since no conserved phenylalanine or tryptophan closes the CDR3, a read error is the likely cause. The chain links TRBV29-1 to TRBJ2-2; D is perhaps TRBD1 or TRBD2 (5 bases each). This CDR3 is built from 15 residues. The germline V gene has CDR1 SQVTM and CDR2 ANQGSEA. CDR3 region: CSVAPGYNNTGELFS. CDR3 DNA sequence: TGTAGCGTGGCCCCAGGGTACAACAACACCGGGGAGCTGTTTTCT.

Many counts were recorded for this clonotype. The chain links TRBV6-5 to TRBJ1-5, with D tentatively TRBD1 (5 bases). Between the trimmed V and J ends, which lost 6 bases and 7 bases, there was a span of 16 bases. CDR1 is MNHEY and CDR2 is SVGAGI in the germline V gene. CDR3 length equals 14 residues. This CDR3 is CASSPRDALQPQHF. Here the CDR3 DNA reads TGTGCCAGCAGCCCCCGGGACGCTCTACAGCCCCAGCATTTT.

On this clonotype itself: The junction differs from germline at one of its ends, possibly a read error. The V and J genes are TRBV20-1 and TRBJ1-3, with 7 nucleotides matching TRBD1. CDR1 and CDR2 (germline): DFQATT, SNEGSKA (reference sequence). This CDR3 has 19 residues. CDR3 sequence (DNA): TGCAGTGCCCGGCCTCCGGGACAGACATTTCCATTCTCTAGAAACACCATATATTTT. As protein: CSARPPGQTFPFSRNTIYF.